This T cell receptor (beta chain) was identified during a study of T-cell memory formation after mild COVID-19 (dated by TCRdb to 2020 to 2022). Some background on the complete study: Most TCR sequence clusters were specific to one of the two donors. T-cell clones expanding and contracting after mild COVID-19 in a couple of donors were tracked by longitudinal TCRalpha and TCRbeta repertoire sequencing. The cohort comprised two young, previously healthy adult volunteers, one female and one male. Overall study results and their limits: The detection of some responding clones in pre-infection memory suggests that pre-existing cross-reactive memory T cells joined the SARS-CoV-2 response. Contracting CD4+ clones turned up mainly in the CM and EM memory subsets, whereas EMRA was where CD8+ clones were enriched. SARS-CoV-2 specificity was not confirmed for the second-wave clones peaking on day 37. Only a couple of mild cases were covered in the study, and larger cohorts including severe cases with pre-infection samples were considered necessary. Clones that contracted from day 15 to 85 showed balanced CD4/CD8 phenotypes, whereas a second wave of clones that expanded from day 15 to 37 leaned towards CD4+.

The sequencer listed for this sample is Illumina NovaSeq 6000. Using 5'RACE with constant-segment primers, TCRalpha and TCRbeta cDNA libraries were constructed, with sample barcodes and unique molecular identifiers added in the process. Trizol reagent was used to extract RNA from every sample. The libraries were amplified in two PCR steps, and the second step added a second sample barcode and Illumina TruSeq adapters. Libraries were sequenced on an Illumina NovaSeq with 2 x 150 bp paired-end reads. Turning to the authors' computational methods: The reads were demultiplexed and collapsed into UMI-guided consensus sequences using migec v1.2.7. Using mixcr v2.1.11, UMI consensuses were aligned to TRA and TRB V and J templates and then assembled into clonotypes. Expanded or contracted clonotypes were those called significant by both edgeR and NoisET, with noise models trained on biological replicates. edgeR calls used a false discovery rate-adjusted p below 0.01 and a log2 fold-change threshold of 1. As an exploratory analysis of dynamics, max-normalized trajectories of the 1000 most abundant clonotypes were examined with PCA combined with hierarchical clustering. The CD4 or CD8 phenotype of responding clones was assigned using the separately sequenced CD4+ and CD8+ repertoires. TCRdb applied fastp at Q25 and MiXCR to the public reads, then kept only in-frame beta chains. Duplicate CDR3 protein sequences are folded into a single record with the most common DNA and genes. In this record, the V and J calls reflect TCRdb's handling and not the investigators' own analysis. In this sample the table shows about 160,000 distinct CDR3 sequences, roughly a third of which occur a single time. The ten largest make up around 12% of the sample.

Regarding this clonotype: This receptor's antigen is unknown. Per-base quality was not reported, and no clone a single base away is much larger than it.

Ficoll-Paque density gradient centrifugation was the method used to isolate PBMCs. What was sequenced was PBMCs or a T cell subset sorted from them (not recorded which). This clonotype was sampled from an adult woman who had mild COVID-19 (a few samples of this study predate the infection). The sample titles of this study are shuffled in the database, so cell type and time point are left out; the donor was told from shared clones.

The CDR3 is CASSPLPGGTYEQYF. The DNA sequence reads TGTGCCAGCTCACCTCTACCGGGCGGAACCTACGAGCAGTACTTC. Recombination joined TRBV18 with TRBJ2-7; the D gene is unclear. CDR1 KGHSH and CDR2 LQKENI were looked up in the germline V gene. Cut back by 3 bases and 2 bases, the V and J ends lie 14 bases apart. From the cysteine up to the phenylalanine, the CDR3 has a length of 15 residues. CDR3 DNA only is kept here, 45 bases in frame from base 1.